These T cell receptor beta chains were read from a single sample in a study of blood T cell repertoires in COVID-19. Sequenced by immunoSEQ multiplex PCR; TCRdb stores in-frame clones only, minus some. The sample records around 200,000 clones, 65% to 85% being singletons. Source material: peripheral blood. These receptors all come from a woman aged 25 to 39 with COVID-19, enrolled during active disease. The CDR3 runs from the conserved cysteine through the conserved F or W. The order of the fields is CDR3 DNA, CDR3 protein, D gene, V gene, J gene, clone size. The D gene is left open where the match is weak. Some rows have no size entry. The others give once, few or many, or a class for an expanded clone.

CDR3 DNA: TGTGCCAGCACTTATGGGACAGGGGCGGAAGATACGCAGTATTTT; CDR3 protein: CASTYGTGAEDTQYF; D gene: TRBD1; V gene: TRBV6-5; J gene: TRBJ2-3; clone size: NA
CDR3 DNA: TGTGCCTGGAGTAGGACTTATTACACTGAAGCTTTCTTT; CDR3 protein: CAWSRTYYTEAFF; D gene: NA; V gene: TRBV30; J gene: TRBJ1-1; clone size: NA
CDR3 DNA: TGTGCCACACAGACAGGGTCCTACGAGCAGTACTTC; CDR3 protein: CATQTGSYEQYF; D gene: TRBD1; V gene: TRBV28; J gene: TRBJ2-7; clone size: NA
CDR3 DNA: TGTGCCAGCAGCTTAAACGGGAACTACGAGCAGTACTTC; CDR3 protein: CASSLNGNYEQYF; D gene: NA; V gene: TRBV13; J gene: TRBJ2-7; clone size: NA
CDR3 DNA: TGTGCCAGTATAGCTCAGGGGAACACTGAAGCTTTCTTT; CDR3 protein: CASIAQGNTEAFF; D gene: NA; V gene: TRBV19; J gene: TRBJ1-1; clone size: few
CDR3 DNA: TGTGCCAGCAGCCCCGGACTAGCGGGGGGCCTAACCACAGATACGCAGTATTTT; CDR3 protein: CASSPGLAGGLTTDTQYF; D gene: TRBD2; V gene: TRBV7-2; J gene: TRBJ2-3; clone size: NA
CDR3 DNA: TGTGCCATCAGTGAGACAGGAGCCGATGGCTACACCTTC; CDR3 protein: CAISETGADGYTF; D gene: NA; V gene: TRBV10-3; J gene: TRBJ1-2; clone size: NA
CDR3 DNA: TGTGCCAGCAGCCACCCCCATCAAGGCGGAGATACGCAGTATTTT; CDR3 protein: CASSHPHQGGDTQYF; D gene: NA; V gene: TRBV9; J gene: TRBJ2-3; clone size: once
CDR3 DNA: TGTGCCTGGAAAGGCACAGGTCATCAGCCCCAGCATTTT; CDR3 protein: CAWKGTGHQPQHF; D gene: NA; V gene: TRBV30; J gene: TRBJ1-5; clone size: NA
CDR3 DNA: TGTGCCAGCAGCCAAGATATGGGAGCGGAGGACAGAGTCACAGATACGCAGTATTTT; CDR3 protein: CASSQDMGAEDRVTDTQYF; D gene: NA; V gene: TRBV4-2; J gene: TRBJ2-3; clone size: once
CDR3 DNA: TGTGCCAGCAGTTACTCAGTCGGTTACAGCACAGATACGCAGTATTTT; CDR3 protein: CASSYSVGYSTDTQYF; D gene: NA; V gene: TRBV6-2/TRBV6-3; J gene: TRBJ2-3; clone size: NA
CDR3 DNA: TGCGCCAGCAGCAAAGTACCGGGACTAGCGGGAGGGCCCGGGGAGCTGTTTTTT; CDR3 protein: CASSKVPGLAGGPGELFF; D gene: TRBD2; V gene: TRBV5-1; J gene: TRBJ2-2; clone size: NA
CDR3 DNA: TGTGCCAGCAGCTCCGGGGGTTGGACCGGGGAGCTGTTTTTT; CDR3 protein: CASSSGGWTGELFF; D gene: NA; V gene: TRBV5-4; J gene: TRBJ2-2; clone size: NA
CDR3 DNA: TGTGCCAGCAGTTTATCCGGGACAGTCAATTCACCCCTCCACTTT; CDR3 protein: CASSLSGTVNSPLHF; D gene: TRBD1; V gene: TRBV27; J gene: TRBJ1-6; clone size: NA
CDR3 DNA: TGTGCCAGCAGCTTACAGGGGGCCGGGAACATTCAGTACTTC; CDR3 protein: CASSLQGAGNIQYF; D gene: TRBD1; V gene: TRBV7-2; J gene: TRBJ2-4; clone size: NA
CDR3 DNA: TGCGCCAGCAGCCAAGACCTCGGTGCCCCCACAGATACGCAGTATTTT; CDR3 protein: CASSQDLGAPTDTQYF; D gene: NA; V gene: TRBV4-1; J gene: TRBJ2-3; clone size: NA
CDR3 DNA: TGTGCCAGCAGTGAAGCCTTGGGAGGGGGAACCGGGGAGCTGTTTTTT; CDR3 protein: CASSEALGGGTGELFF; D gene: NA; V gene: TRBV6-1; J gene: TRBJ2-2; clone size: NA
CDR3 DNA: TGTGCCAGCAGTGAATTACCGGGACTAGCGGTGTACAATGAGCAGTTCTTC; CDR3 protein: CASSELPGLAVYNEQFF; D gene: TRBD2; V gene: TRBV6-1; J gene: TRBJ2-1; clone size: few
CDR3 DNA: TGTGCCAGTAGTATTGGAGGGGTCAATGAAAAACTGTTTTTT; CDR3 protein: CASSIGGVNEKLFF; D gene: NA; V gene: TRBV19; J gene: TRBJ1-4; clone size: few
CDR3 DNA: TGTGCCACCAGCAGAGGTCTAGGGGATGGCTACACCTTC; CDR3 protein: CATSRGLGDGYTF; D gene: NA; V gene: TRBV15; J gene: TRBJ1-2; clone size: NA
CDR3 DNA: TGTGCCAGCAGCTTGGGGCTAGCGGGGGGCAACGAGCAGTACTTC; CDR3 protein: CASSLGLAGGNEQYF; D gene: TRBD2; V gene: TRBV5-4; J gene: TRBJ2-7; clone size: NA
CDR3 DNA: TGTGCCATCAGCGCCGCCGGGACACCCACCTACGAGCAGTACTTC; CDR3 protein: CAISAAGTPTYEQYF; D gene: NA; V gene: TRBV10-3; J gene: TRBJ2-7; clone size: NA
CDR3 DNA: TGTGCCAGCAGTCCGACAGGGTCAGCTGAAGCTTTCTTT; CDR3 protein: CASSPTGSAEAFF; D gene: TRBD1; V gene: TRBV7-9; J gene: TRBJ1-1; clone size: NA
CDR3 DNA: TGTGCCAGCAGTGAGTTGGTGGCCTTGAACACTGAAGCTTTCTTT; CDR3 protein: CASSELVALNTEAFF; D gene: NA; V gene: TRBV2; J gene: TRBJ1-1; clone size: NA
CDR3 DNA: TGCGCCAGCAGCCCCCGCCCAGGGCTTGAGCAGTTCTTC; CDR3 protein: CASSPRPGLEQFF; D gene: NA; V gene: TRBV5-1; J gene: TRBJ2-1; clone size: NA
CDR3 DNA: TGTGCCAGCAGTTATGGGGCAGAGAGCTCCTACGAGCAGTACTTC; CDR3 protein: CASSYGAESSYEQYF; D gene: NA; V gene: TRBV28; J gene: TRBJ2-7; clone size: NA
CDR3 DNA: TGTGCCAGCAGCTTACGCGGTACCCCCGGGGAGCTGTTTTTT; CDR3 protein: CASSLRGTPGELFF; D gene: NA; V gene: TRBV5-4; J gene: TRBJ2-2; clone size: few
CDR3 DNA: TGTGCCAGCAGTGACCAGGACATTCAGTACTTC; CDR3 protein: CASSDQDIQYF; D gene: NA; V gene: TRBV6-6; J gene: TRBJ2-4; clone size: NA
CDR3 DNA: TGTGCCAGCAGTGAATACAGGGGGGCTAATGAAAAACTGTTTTTT; CDR3 protein: CASSEYRGANEKLFF; D gene: TRBD1; V gene: TRBV25-1; J gene: TRBJ1-4; clone size: NA
CDR3 DNA: TGTGCCACCTCCCAAGCGGGAGAATCCTACGAGCAGTACTTC; CDR3 protein: CATSQAGESYEQYF; D gene: TRBD2; V gene: TRBV6-5; J gene: TRBJ2-7; clone size: NA
CDR3 DNA: TGCAGTGCTAGTTCCGGGTTGGATGGCTACACCTTC; CDR3 protein: CSASSGLDGYTF; D gene: NA; V gene: TRBV20-1; J gene: TRBJ1-2; clone size: NA
CDR3 DNA: TGCAGCGTTCGAGGACTAGCGGTACAAGAGACCCAGTACTTC; CDR3 protein: CSVRGLAVQETQYF; D gene: TRBD2; V gene: TRBV29-1; J gene: TRBJ2-5; clone size: NA
CDR3 DNA: TGTGCCAGTACAGGAGACAGGACCCGCACTGAAGCTTTCTTT; CDR3 protein: CASTGDRTRTEAFF; D gene: NA; V gene: TRBV19; J gene: TRBJ1-1; clone size: NA
CDR3 DNA: TGTGCCAGCAGCGGGGGCCCGAGGACCGGGGAGCTGTTTTTT; CDR3 protein: CASSGGPRTGELFF; D gene: NA; V gene: TRBV5-8; J gene: TRBJ2-2; clone size: NA
CDR3 DNA: TGTGCCAGCAGTCCCGGGACACTTTATAATTCACCCCTCCACTTT; CDR3 protein: CASSPGTLYNSPLHF; D gene: NA; V gene: TRBV6-5; J gene: TRBJ1-6; clone size: NA
CDR3 DNA: TGTGCCAGCAGCTTAGCATCGGGACTAGCGGGAGGGCCGCTCGGGGAGCTGTTTTTT; CDR3 protein: CASSLASGLAGGPLGELFF; D gene: TRBD2; V gene: TRBV7-2; J gene: TRBJ2-2; clone size: once
CDR3 DNA: TGTGCCAGTAGTATTGCCCTGGCGGGTGGGAATAATGAGCAGTTCTTC; CDR3 protein: CASSIALAGGNNEQFF; D gene: NA; V gene: TRBV19; J gene: TRBJ2-1; clone size: NA
CDR3 DNA: TGTGCCAGCAGTCTACTAGCGGGGGCGTACAATGAGCAGTTCTTC; CDR3 protein: CASSLLAGAYNEQFF; D gene: TRBD2; V gene: TRBV13; J gene: TRBJ2-1; clone size: NA
CDR3 DNA: TGCGCCAGCAGCCAAGATAGTCCGGGATCCCACAATGAGCAGTTCTTC; CDR3 protein: CASSQDSPGSHNEQFF; D gene: NA; V gene: TRBV4-3; J gene: TRBJ2-1; clone size: NA
CDR3 DNA: TGTGCCAGCAGTTTTCTGGGGTCGGGGGAGAACTTCTACGAGCAGTACTTC; CDR3 protein: CASSFLGSGENFYEQYF; D gene: NA; V gene: TRBV27; J gene: TRBJ2-7; clone size: once
CDR3 DNA: TGTGCCAGCAGCCAAGACCCGGGTCTAGCGGCGAACACCGGGGAGCTGTTTTTT; CDR3 protein: CASSQDPGLAANTGELFF; D gene: TRBD2; V gene: TRBV4-2; J gene: TRBJ2-2; clone size: NA
CDR3 DNA: TGTGCCAGCAGCTCCCATACAGGGAACTATGGCTACACCTTC; CDR3 protein: CASSSHTGNYGYTF; D gene: NA; V gene: TRBV7-2; J gene: TRBJ1-2; clone size: NA
CDR3 DNA: TGTGCCAGCAGTTCCTTCCTCCAGGGGGAAGGGACAGATACGCAGTATTTT; CDR3 protein: CASSSFLQGEGTDTQYF; D gene: TRBD1; V gene: TRBV6-2/TRBV6-3; J gene: TRBJ2-3; clone size: NA
CDR3 DNA: TGTGCCAGCAGCGAGGGGGACAGGGTTCGGTTGGAGCAGTTCTTC; CDR3 protein: CASSEGDRVRLEQFF; D gene: TRBD1; V gene: TRBV9; J gene: TRBJ2-1; clone size: NA
CDR3 DNA: TGTGCCACCACCCGGGGGGGTCCTAGCACAGATACGCAGTATTTT; CDR3 protein: CATTRGGPSTDTQYF; D gene: TRBD2; V gene: TRBV15; J gene: TRBJ2-3; clone size: NA
CDR3 DNA: TGTGCCAGCAGCAATAGGGGCGGGAGGGCGTGGACAGATACGCAGTATTTT; CDR3 protein: CASSNRGGRAWTDTQYF; D gene: NA; V gene: TRBV21-1; J gene: TRBJ2-3; clone size: NA